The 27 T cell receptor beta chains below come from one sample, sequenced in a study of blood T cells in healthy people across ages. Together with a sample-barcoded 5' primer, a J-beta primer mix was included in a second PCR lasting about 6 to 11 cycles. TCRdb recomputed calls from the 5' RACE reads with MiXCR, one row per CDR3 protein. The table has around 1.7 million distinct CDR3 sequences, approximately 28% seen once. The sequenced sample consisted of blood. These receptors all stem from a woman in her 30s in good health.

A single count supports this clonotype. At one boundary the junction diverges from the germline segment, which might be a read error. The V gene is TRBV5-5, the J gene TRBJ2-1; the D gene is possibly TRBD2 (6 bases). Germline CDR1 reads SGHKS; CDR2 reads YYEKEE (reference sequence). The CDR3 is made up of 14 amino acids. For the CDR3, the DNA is TGTGCCGGCAGCTTGGTCGGGGGCTACAATGAGCAGTTCTTC. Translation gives CAGSLVGGYNEQFF.

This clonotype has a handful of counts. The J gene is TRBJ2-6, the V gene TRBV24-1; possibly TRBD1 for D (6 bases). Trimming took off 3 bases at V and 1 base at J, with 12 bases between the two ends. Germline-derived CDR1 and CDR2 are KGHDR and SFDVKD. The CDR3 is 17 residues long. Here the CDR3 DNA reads TGTGCCACCAGTGATGCCATCACAGGGTCTGGGGCCAACGTCCTGACTTTC. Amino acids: CATSDAITGSGANVLTF.

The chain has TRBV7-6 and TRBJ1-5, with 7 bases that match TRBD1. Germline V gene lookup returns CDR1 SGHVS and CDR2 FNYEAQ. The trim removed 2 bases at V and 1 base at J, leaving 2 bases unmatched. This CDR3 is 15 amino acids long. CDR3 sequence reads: CASSLQTGSNQPQHF. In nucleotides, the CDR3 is TGTGCCAGCAGCTTACAGACAGGGAGCAATCAGCCCCAGCATTTT.

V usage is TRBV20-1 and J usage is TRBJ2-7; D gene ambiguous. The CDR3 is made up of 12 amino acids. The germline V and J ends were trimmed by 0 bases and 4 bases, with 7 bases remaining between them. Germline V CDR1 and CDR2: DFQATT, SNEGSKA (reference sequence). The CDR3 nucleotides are TGCAGTGCTAGAGATAAGGGTTACGAGCAGTACTTC. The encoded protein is CSARDKGYEQYF.

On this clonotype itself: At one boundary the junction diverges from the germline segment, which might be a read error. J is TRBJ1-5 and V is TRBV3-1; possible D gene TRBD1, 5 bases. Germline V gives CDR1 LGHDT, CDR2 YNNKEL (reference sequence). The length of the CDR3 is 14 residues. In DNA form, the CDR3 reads TGTGCTAGCAGCGTCCAGGGTAACAATCAGCCCCAGCATTTT. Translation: CASSVQGNNQPQHF.

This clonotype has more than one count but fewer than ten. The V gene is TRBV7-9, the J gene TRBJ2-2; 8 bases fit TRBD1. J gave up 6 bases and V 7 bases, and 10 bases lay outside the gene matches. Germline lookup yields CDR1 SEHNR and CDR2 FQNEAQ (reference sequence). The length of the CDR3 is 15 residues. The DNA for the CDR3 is TGTGCCAGCATCGGCCAGGGGGCGATAGCCGGGGAGCTGTTTTTT. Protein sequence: CASIGQGAIAGELFF. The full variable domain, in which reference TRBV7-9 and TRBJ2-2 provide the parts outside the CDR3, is DTGVSQNPRHKITKRGQNVTFRCDPISEHNRLYWYRQTLGQGPEFLTYFQNEAQLEKSRLLSDRFSAERPKGSFSTLEIQRTEQGDSAMYLCASIGQGAIAGELFFGEGSRLTVL.

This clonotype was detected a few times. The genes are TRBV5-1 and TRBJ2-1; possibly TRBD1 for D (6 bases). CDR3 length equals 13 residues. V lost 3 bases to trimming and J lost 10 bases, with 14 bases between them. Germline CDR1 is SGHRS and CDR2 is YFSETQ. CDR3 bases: TGCGCCAGCAGCTCGATACAGGGACGGGAGCAGTTCTTC. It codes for CASSSIQGREQFF.

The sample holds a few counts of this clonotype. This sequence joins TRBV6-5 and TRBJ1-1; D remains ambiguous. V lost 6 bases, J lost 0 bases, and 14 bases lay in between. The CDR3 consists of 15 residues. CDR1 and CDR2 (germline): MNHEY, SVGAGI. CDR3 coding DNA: TGTGCCAGCAGCTTAACAGCATCCATGAACACTGAAGCTTTCTTT. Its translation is CASSLTASMNTEAFF.

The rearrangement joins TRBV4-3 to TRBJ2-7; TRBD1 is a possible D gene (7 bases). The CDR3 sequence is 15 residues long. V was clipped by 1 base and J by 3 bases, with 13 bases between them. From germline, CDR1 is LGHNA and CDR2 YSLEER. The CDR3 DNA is TGCGCCAGCAGCCAAGGGCCAGGGGGGATCTACGAGCAGTACTTC. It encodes CASSQGPGGIYEQYF.

CDR3 DNA sequence: TGTGCCAGCTCATCACAGGGGACCACTGCAGATGAGCAGTTCTTC. Translation: CASSSQGTTADEQFF. This sequence joins TRBV18 and TRBJ2-1; 7 bases agree with TRBD1. The CDR3 has 15 amino acids. The J segment lost 8 bases and the V segment lost 5 bases, leaving 12 bases of the junction unmatched. The germline CDR1 and CDR2 sequences are KGHSH and LQKENI. The full variable domain, rest sourced from reference TRBV18 and TRBJ2-1, is NAGVMQNPRHLVRRRGQEARLRCSPMKGHSHVYWYRQLPEEGLKFMVYLQKENIIDESGMPKERFSAEFPKEGPSILRIQQVVRGDSAAYFCASSSQGTTADEQFFGPGTRLTVL.

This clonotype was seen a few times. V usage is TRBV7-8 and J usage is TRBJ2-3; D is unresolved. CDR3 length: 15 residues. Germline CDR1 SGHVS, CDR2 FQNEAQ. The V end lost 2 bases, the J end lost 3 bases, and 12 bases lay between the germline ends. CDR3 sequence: CASSLHWTRTDTQYF. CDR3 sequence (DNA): TGTGCCAGCAGCTTACACTGGACCCGTACAGATACGCAGTATTTT.

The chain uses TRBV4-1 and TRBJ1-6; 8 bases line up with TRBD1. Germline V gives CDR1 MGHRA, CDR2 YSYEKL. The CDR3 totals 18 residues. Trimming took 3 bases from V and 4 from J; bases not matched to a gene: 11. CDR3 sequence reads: CASSQDQGTGLYNSPLHF. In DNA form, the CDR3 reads TGCGCCAGCAGCCAGGATCAGGGGACAGGACTATATAATTCACCCCTCCACTTT.

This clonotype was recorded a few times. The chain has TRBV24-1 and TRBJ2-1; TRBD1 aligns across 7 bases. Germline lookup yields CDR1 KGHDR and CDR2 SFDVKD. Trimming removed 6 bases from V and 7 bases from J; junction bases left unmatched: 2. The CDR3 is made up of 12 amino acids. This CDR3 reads CATSPQGNEQFF. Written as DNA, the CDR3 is TGTGCCACCAGTCCACAGGGGAATGAGCAGTTCTTC.

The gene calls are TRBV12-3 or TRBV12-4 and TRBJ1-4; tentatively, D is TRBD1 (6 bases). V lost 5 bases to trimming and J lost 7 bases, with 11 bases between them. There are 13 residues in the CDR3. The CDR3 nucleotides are TGTGCCAGCAGTGACCGGGACACTGAAAAACTGTTTTTT. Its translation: CASSDRDTEKLFF.

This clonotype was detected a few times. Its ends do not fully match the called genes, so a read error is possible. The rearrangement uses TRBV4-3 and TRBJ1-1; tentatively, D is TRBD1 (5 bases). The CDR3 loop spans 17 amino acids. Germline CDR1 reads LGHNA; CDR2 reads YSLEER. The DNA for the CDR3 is TGCGCCGGCAGCCAAGAAGAAGGGATAGGACAGAACACTGAAGCTTTCTTT. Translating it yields CAGSQEEGIGQNTEAFF.

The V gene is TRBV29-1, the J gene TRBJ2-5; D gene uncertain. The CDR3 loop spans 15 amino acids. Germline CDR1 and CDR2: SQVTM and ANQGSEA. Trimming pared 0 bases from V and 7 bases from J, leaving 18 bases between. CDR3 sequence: CSVEDGFGSGRTQYF. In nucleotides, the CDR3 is TGCAGCGTTGAAGACGGTTTCGGGTCCGGCAGGACCCAGTACTTC.

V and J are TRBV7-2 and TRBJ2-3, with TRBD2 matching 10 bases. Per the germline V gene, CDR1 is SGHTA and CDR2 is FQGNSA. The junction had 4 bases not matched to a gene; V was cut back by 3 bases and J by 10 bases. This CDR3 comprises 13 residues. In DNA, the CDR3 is TGTGCCAGCAGCTTTAGCGGGAGGTATCCGCAGTATTTT. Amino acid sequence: CASSFSGRYPQYF. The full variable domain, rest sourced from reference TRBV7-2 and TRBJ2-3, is GAGVSQSPSNKVTEKGKDVELRCDPISGHTALYWYRQSLGQGLEFLIYFQGNSAPDKSGLPSDRFSAERTGGSVSTLTIQRTQQEDSAVYLCASSFSGRYPQYFGPGTRLTVL.

The CDR3 nucleotides are TGTGCCATCAGTGAGTCCCGGTTGGTAGCGGGAGAGTGGGGAGAGACCCAGTACTTC. It encodes CAISESRLVAGEWGETQYF. The V gene is TRBV10-3, the J gene TRBJ2-5; the match to TRBD2 covers 9 bases. V was pared by 0 bases and J by 4 bases, with 15 bases of the junction left unmatched. CDR3 length equals 19 residues. Per germline, CDR1 ENHRY and CDR2 SYGVKD.

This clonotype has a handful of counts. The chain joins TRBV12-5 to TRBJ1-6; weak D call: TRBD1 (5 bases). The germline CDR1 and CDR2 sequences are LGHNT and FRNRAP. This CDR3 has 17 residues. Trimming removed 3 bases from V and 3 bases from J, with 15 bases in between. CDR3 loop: CASGFLLRRDYNSPLHF. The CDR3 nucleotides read TGTGCTAGTGGTTTCCTACTTCGCAGGGACTATAATTCACCCCTCCACTTT.

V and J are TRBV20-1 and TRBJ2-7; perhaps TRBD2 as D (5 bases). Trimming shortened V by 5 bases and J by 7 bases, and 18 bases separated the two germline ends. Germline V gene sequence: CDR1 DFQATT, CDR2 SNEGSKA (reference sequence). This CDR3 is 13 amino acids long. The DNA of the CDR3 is TGCAGTGCTGGAGGCAGAGCCTACGATGAGCAGTACTTC. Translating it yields CSAGGRAYDEQYF.

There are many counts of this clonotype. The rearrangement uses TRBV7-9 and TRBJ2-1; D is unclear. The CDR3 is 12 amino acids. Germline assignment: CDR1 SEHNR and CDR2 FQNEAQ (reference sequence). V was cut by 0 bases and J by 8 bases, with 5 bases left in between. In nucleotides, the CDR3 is TGTGCCAGCAGCTTAGCGACGGATGAGCAGTTCTTC. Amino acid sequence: CASSLATDEQFF. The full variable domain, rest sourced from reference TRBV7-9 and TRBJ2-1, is DTGVSQNPRHKITKRGQNVTFRCDPISEHNRLYWYRQTLGQGPEFLTYFQNEAQLEKSRLLSDRFSAERPKGSFSTLEIQRTEQGDSAMYLCASSLATDEQFFGPGTRLTVL.

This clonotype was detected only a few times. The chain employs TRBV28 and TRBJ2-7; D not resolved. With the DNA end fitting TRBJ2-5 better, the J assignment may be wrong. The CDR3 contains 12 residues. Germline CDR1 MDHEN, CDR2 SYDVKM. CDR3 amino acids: CASRDPRETQYF. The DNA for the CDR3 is TGTGCCAGCAGAGACCCACGGGAGACCCAGTACTTC.

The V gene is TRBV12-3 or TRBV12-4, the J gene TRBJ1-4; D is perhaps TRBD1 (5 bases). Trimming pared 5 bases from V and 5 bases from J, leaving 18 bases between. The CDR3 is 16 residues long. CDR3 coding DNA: TGTGCCAGCAGTCCGCGGGACCGGGAGAAGAATGAAAAACTGTTTTTT. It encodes CASSPRDREKNEKLFF.

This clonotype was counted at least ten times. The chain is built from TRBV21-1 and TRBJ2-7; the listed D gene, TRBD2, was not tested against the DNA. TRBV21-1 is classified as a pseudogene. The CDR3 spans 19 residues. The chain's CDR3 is CASSKVRLAGAHPSYEQYF. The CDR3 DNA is TGTGCCAGCAGCAAAGTCCGGCTAGCGGGAGCTCACCCTTCCTACGAGCAGTACTTC.

The CDR3 loop is CASSQEAGVGELFF. Here the CDR3 DNA reads TGTGCCAGCAGCCAAGAGGCAGGGGTCGGGGAGCTGTTTTTT. This sequence joins TRBV14 and TRBJ2-2; possible D gene TRBD1, 6 bases. The CDR3 has 14 residues. V gave up 0 bases and J gave up 7 bases, with 9 bases separating them. Per germline, CDR1 SGHDN and CDR2 FVKESK.

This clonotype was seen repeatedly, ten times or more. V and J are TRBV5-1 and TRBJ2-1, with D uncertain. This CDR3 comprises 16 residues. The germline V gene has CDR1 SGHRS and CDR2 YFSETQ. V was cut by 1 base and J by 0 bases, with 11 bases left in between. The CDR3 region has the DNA TGCGCCAGCAGCTTGAACTTACTAATCTCCTACAATGAGCAGTTCTTC. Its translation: CASSLNLLISYNEQFF.

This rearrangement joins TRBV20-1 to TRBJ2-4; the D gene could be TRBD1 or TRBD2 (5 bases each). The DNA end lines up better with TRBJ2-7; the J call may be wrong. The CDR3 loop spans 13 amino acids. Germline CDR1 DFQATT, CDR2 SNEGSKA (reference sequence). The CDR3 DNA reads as TGCAGTGCTAGGTCGAGAGGGGCTGGCGAGCAGTACTTC. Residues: CSARSRGAGEQYF.